This T cell receptor beta chain was identified in a study of CD8+ T cells in alopecia areata. Study at large: C3H/HeJ donors aged roughly 6-13 months with spontaneous alopecia supplied skin grafted onto roughly 6-11-week-old female C3H/HeJ mice.

Pooled cutaneous lymph node cells were sorted using CD4, CD8alpha, NKG2D, NKG2ACE and other markers. This clone has more than one count but fewer than ten. Its cognate antigen is unknown. Any gene name here is a mouse gene name. The read ends 4 residues shy of where the CDR3 ends; the end is completed using the germline J gene. The CDR3 is 15 amino acids. The germline gives CDR1 SNHLY, CDR2 FYNGKV (reference sequence). V dropped 6 bases and J dropped 2; count of bases not matched to a gene: 2. Following RNA extraction, reverse transcription yielded cDNA that acted as the sequencing template. Profiling relied on immunoSEQ multiplex PCR, and the TCRdb table lists in-frame clones only, not all of them. This sample has about 300,000 clones and no singletons, with 0.9% to 1.5% in the ten largest. Overall study findings and caveats: Resident alphabeta T cells of normal skin are also sequenced in scalp samples. Possibly as an HLA-related effect, TCR sharing across patients appeared less clear than in mice.

This sequence was found in a C3H/HeJ mouse with alopecia areata. For this mouse line, the MHC haplotype is H2-k. V and J are TRBV3 and TRBJ2-2, with TRBD1 matching over 11 bases. Sequenced material: CD4+ T cells sorted from a lymph node. Here the CDR3 reads CASRRDRGNTGQLYF. Incomplete CDR3 DNA: TGTGCCAGCAGACGGGACAGGGGGAACACCGGG.